This T cell receptor beta chain appears in the sequencing data of a study of T cell responses to AZD1222 COVID-19 vaccine. General observations from the study: Scientists sampled the repertoires only once the peak T cell response had passed. The donors showed a predominance of white British ancestry and of females, with possible underestimation of clonal diversity. Two AZD1222 doses significantly raised spike-specific TCR breadth and depth over controls.

This table comes from immunoSEQ multiplex PCR, and its TCRdb copy is limited to in-frame clones, with some not included. This sample carries roughly 170,000 clones, roughly 94% of them seen once, and the ten largest clones take more than 1.5%. Germline V gives CDR1 SGHVS, CDR2 FQNEAQ. The CDR3 totals 13 residues. Trimming shortened V by 1 base and J by 10 bases, and 13 bases separated the two germline ends. About this clone: Antigen: not known.

Pooling of second doses given at about 4 or about 12 weeks was done. This receptor was taken from an adult who received the AZD1222 COVID-19 vaccine. This material consisted of peripheral blood, taken 28 days after the second AZD1222 dose. The chain couples TRBV7-8 to TRBJ1-1; D not certain. This CDR3 reads CASSLVRGWGAFF. DNA of the CDR3: TGTGCCAGCAGCTTAGTAAGAGGGTGGGGAGCTTTCTTT.